This record looks at one T cell receptor beta chain sequence and its context. This entry belongs to a study of shared clonotypes between healthy human individuals. Some clones are missing from TCRdb's copy, which holds only in-frame ones; the method was immunoSEQ multiplex PCR. The table shows roughly 500,000 clones, with approximately 80% occurring only once. This CDR3 has 16 residues. Germline V gene data show CDR1 as SGHNT and CDR2 as YYREEE (reference sequence). The ends lost 0 bases at V and 6 bases at J; junction bases unmatched: 10. Sequenced sample: PBMCs. The rearrangement uses TRBV5-4 and TRBJ2-3, with TRBD2 identical over 7 bases. The sequence came from a woman aged 35 to 49 in good health. Some clones in this sample may be carry-over from other donors' samples. The chain's CDR3 is CASSLDGGWEGDTQYF. The CDR3 nucleotides read TGTGCCAGCAGCTTGGACGGCGGGTGGGAGGGGGATACGCAGTATTTT.